This T cell receptor (beta chain) was retrieved from a study of response to subunit inactivated influenza vaccine. Study-wide results and limits: After each seasonal influenza vaccination, few new T cells are recruited, the authors suggested.

TCRdb re-called the RT-PCR reads with MiXCR, one entry per CDR3 protein. The sample records more than 200,000 distinct CDR3 sequences, 9.5% to 15% being singletons. CDR3 size: 15 residues. Per germline, CDR1 LGHDT and CDR2 YNNKEL (reference sequence). The table lists this clonotype with a count of one. Its target is unknown. A much larger clonotype is one base distant, so this may be a read error. Sequenced material: non-naive T cells sorted from PBMCs, taken less than 15 days before vaccination. This clonotype was sampled from a man aged 45-65 years who received an inactivated influenza vaccine. The V gene is TRBV3-1, the J gene TRBJ2-5; weak D call: TRBD1 (5 bases). The CDR3, as DNA: TGTGCCAGCAGCCAAGGGCCCAGGGAATACGAGACCCGGTACTTC. Its protein product is CASSQGPREYETRYF.